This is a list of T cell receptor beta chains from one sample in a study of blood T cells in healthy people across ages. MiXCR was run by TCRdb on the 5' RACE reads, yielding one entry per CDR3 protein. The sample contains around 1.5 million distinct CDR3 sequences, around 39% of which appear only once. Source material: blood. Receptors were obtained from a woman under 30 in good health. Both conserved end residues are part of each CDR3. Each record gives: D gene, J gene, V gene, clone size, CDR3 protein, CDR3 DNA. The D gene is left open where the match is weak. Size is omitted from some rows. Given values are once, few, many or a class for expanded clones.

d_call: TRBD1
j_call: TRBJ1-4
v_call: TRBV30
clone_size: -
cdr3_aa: CAWSPGQAPTNEKLFF
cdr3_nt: TGTGCCTGGAGTCCCGGACAGGCGCCAACTAATGAAAAACTGTTTTTT

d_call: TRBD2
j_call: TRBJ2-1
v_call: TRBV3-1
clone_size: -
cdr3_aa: CASSQDVGREVYNEQFF
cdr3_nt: TGTGCCAGCAGCCAAGATGTGGGGCGGGAGGTATACAATGAGCAGTTCTTC

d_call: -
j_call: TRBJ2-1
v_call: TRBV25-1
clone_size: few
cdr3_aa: CASSGVGVAYNEQFF
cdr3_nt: TGTGCCAGCAGTGGGGTCGGGGTTGCCTACAATGAGCAGTTCTTC

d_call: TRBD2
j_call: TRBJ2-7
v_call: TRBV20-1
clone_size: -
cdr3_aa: CSARTTSGSPFTYEQYF
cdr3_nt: TGCAGTGCTAGGACCACTAGCGGGAGTCCCTTTACCTACGAGCAGTACTTC

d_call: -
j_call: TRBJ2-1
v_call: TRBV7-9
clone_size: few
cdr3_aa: CASSFGALINYNEQFF
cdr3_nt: TGTGCCAGCAGCTTTGGGGCCCTTATCAACTACAATGAGCAGTTCTTC

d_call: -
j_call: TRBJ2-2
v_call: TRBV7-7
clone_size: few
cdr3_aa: CASSPSGPWGQNTGELFF
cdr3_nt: TGTGCCAGCAGCCCCAGCGGGCCCTGGGGACAGAACACCGGGGAGCTGTTTTTT

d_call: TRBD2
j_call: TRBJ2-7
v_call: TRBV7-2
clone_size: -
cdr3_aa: CASSPSGLAAYEQYF
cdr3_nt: TGTGCCAGCAGCCCATCGGGACTAGCGGCCTACGAGCAGTACTTC

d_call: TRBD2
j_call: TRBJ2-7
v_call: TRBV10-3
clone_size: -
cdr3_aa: CAISGVLADSSGGQYF
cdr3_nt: TGTGCCATCAGTGGGGTCCTAGCGGACTCCTCCGGTGGGCAGTACTTC

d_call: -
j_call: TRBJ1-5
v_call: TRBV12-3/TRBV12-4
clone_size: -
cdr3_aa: CAVRIGNQPQHF
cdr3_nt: TGTGCGGTCCGAATCGGTAATCAGCCCCAGCATTTT

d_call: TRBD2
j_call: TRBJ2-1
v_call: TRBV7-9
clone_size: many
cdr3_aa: CASIPPGQRSLAGPYGQFF
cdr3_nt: TGTGCCAGCATCCCGCCGGGACAGCGGAGTCTAGCGGGACCCTATGGGCAGTTCTTC

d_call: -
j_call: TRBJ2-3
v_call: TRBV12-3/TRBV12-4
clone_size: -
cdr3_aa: CASSGHPGVLDTQYF
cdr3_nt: TGTGCCAGCAGTGGCCATCCGGGGGTACTAGATACGCAGTATTTT

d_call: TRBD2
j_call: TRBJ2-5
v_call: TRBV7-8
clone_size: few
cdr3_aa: CASSFPRGAEETQYF
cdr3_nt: TGTGCCAGCAGCTTCCCGCGGGGGGCCGAAGAGACCCAGTACTTC

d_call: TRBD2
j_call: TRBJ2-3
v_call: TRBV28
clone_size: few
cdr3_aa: CASSGGLNTQYF
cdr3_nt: TGTGCCAGTTCGGGGGGGCTGAATACGCAGTATTTT

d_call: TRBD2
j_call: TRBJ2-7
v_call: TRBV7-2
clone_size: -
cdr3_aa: CASSLVGGRAAGEQYF
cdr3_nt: TGTGCCAGCAGCTTAGTAGGCGGGAGGGCCGCCGGCGAGCAGTACTTC

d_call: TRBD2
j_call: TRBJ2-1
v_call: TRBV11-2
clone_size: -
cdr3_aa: CASSSPGLAYEQFF
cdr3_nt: TGTGCCAGCAGCTCCCCGGGACTAGCGTATGAGCAGTTCTTC

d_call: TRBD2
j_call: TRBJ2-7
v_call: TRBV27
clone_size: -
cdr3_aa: CASSRVPSSGRGEQYF
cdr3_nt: TGTGCCAGCAGCCGTGTCCCCTCTAGCGGGAGAGGCGAGCAGTACTTC

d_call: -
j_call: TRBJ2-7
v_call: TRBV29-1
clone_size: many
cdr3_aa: CSVTGLATYEQYF
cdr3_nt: TGCAGCGTTACAGGGTTGGCCACCTACGAGCAGTACTTC

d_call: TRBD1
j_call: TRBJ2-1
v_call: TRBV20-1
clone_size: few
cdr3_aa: CSARKGQGTGEQFF
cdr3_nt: TGCAGTGCTAGAAAGGGACAGGGAACTGGGGAGCAGTTCTTC

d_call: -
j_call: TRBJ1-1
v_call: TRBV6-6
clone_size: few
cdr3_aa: CASRGGAQSTEAFF
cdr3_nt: TGTGCCAGCCGGGGGGGGGCGCAGAGCACTGAAGCTTTCTTT

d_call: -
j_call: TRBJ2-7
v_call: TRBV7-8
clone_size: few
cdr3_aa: CASSLRGDRMYEQYF
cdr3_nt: TGTGCCAGCAGCTTAAGGGGAGACCGGATGTACGAGCAGTACTTC

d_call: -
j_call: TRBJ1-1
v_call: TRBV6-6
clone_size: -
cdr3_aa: CASSATQNMNTEAFF
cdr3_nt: TGTGCCAGCAGTGCCACACAGAACATGAACACTGAAGCTTTCTTT

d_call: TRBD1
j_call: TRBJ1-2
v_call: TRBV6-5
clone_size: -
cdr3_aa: CASSYHRRGEYGYTF
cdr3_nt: TGTGCCAGCAGTTACCACCGCAGGGGGGAGTATGGCTACACCTTC

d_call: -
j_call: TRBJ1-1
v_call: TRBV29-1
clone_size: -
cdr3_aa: CSVGPQGPNTEAFF
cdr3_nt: TGCAGCGTTGGCCCCCAGGGACCGAACACTGAAGCTTTCTTT

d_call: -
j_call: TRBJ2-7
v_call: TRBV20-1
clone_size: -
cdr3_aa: CSARGQPYTYEQYF
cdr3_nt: TGCAGTGCTAGGGGCCAGCCTTACACCTACGAGCAGTACTTC